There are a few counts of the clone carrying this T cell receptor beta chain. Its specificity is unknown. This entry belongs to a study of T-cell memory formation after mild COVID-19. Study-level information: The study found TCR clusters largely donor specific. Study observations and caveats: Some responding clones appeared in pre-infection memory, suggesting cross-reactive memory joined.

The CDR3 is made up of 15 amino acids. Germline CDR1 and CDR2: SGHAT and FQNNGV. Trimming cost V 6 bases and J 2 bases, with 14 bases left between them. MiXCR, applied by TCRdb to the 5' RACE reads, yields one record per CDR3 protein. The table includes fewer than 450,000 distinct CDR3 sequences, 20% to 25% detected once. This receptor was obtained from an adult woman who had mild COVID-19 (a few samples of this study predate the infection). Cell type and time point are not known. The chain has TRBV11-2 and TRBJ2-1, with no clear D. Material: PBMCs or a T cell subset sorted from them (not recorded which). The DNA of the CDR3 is TGTGCCAGCAGTCTTTACGCTGGAACCTACAATGAGCAGTTCTTC. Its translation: CASSLYAGTYNEQFF.